This T cell receptor beta chain was documented in a study of blood T cell repertoires in COVID-19. Study details: Italy, Spain and the United States were the sources of the convalescent and acute COVID-19 samples.

Original data processing: For nucleated cells, counts were estimated from reference gene primer amplification. Some clones are missing from TCRdb's copy, which holds only in-frame ones; the method was immunoSEQ multiplex PCR. V and J calls and clone size are as listed in that table; D and trimming were resolved from the DNA. The sample has 200,000 or so clones; approximately 84% are singletons. From germline, CDR1 is SGHVS and CDR2 FNYEAQ. The CDR3 extends over 15 amino acids. V lost 1 base and J lost 4, with 12 bases in between. This sequence originates from a man aged 40-49 years with active or convalescent COVID-19. The rearrangement uses TRBV7-6 and TRBJ2-3; D perhaps matches TRBD2 (5 bases). Sequenced input: peripheral blood. The CDR3 region is CASSLDVGEPDTQYF. The CDR3 coding sequence is TGTGCCAGCAGCTTAGACGTGGGAGAGCCAGATACGCAGTATTTT.